The 24 T cell receptor beta chains below all came from one sample that was sequenced in a study of T cells after posttransplantation cyclophosphamide. TCRdb's copy holds only in-frame clones and misses some; the assay was immunoSEQ multiplex PCR. This sample includes approximately 39,000 clones with no singletons; its ten biggest clones take up roughly 2.5%. Sequenced input: PBMCs. The origin of the receptors is a man in his fifties in good health, CMV-negative, and a related stem cell transplant donor.

The table lists this clone with many counts. This chain links TRBV6-5 with TRBJ1-5, with TRBD1 identical over 8 bases. This CDR3 is 13 amino acids long. Germline lookup yields CDR1 MNHEY and CDR2 SVGAGI. V was pared by 8 bases and J by 7 bases, with 7 bases of the junction left unmatched. CDR3 residues: CASRQGQKQPQHF. The CDR3 nucleotides are TGTGCCAGCCGACAGGGGCAAAAGCAGCCCCAGCATTTT.

This clone was picked up many times. The rearrangement uses TRBV19 and TRBJ1-1; D possibly corresponds to TRBD1 (6 bases). This CDR3 region has 14 residues. Germline V lookup: CDR1 LNHDA, CDR2 SQIVND (reference sequence). Trimming took 6 bases from V and 0 from J, leaving 11 bases between them. CDR3 nucleotide sequence: TGTGCCAGTAGGACGGACAGATTGAACACTGAAGCTTTCTTT. Translating gives CASRTDRLNTEAFF.

A few counts support this clone. The chain carries TRBV12-5 and TRBJ2-1; 12 positions agree with TRBD2. The CDR3 has 16 amino acids. The V gene end was trimmed by 5 bases and the J gene end by 10 bases; junction bases not matched to a gene: 12. Germline V gene sequence: CDR1 LGHNT, CDR2 FRNRAP. For the CDR3, the DNA is TGTGCTAGTGGTGCCAGAGGACTAGCGGGATTCGGCGAGCAGTTCTTC. Protein product: CASGARGLAGFGEQFF.

This clone has ten or more counts. The V gene is TRBV7-2, the J gene TRBJ2-2; TRBD2 might be the D (5 bases). V was cut by 1 base and J by 7 bases, with 13 bases left in between. The CDR3 totals 15 residues. Germline V gene data show CDR1 as SGHTA and CDR2 as FQGNSA. The CDR3 sequence is CASSLVLENGGELFF. CDR3 in DNA: TGTGCCAGCAGCTTAGTACTAGAAAATGGCGGGGAGCTGTTTTTT.

This clone has ten or more counts. The V gene is TRBV19, the J gene TRBJ2-1; 9 nucleotides line up with TRBD2. Per germline, CDR1 LNHDA and CDR2 SQIVND (reference sequence). The CDR3 is 13 residues long. Germline trimming cut 4 bases from V and 8 bases from J; bases unmatched to any gene: 3. The CDR3 DNA reads TGTGCCAGTAGTAGGGTAGCGGGAGATGAGCAGTTCTTC. Protein product: CASSRVAGDEQFF.

This clone came up a few times. The genes are TRBV6-4 and TRBJ1-3; the match to TRBD1 covers 7 bases. The CDR3 length is 14 residues. The germline V gene encodes CDR1 MRHNA and CDR2 SNTAGT. The trim removed 4 bases at V and 4 bases at J, leaving 4 bases unmatched. CDR3 DNA sequence: TGTGCCAGCAGTGGCGACAGGGAGGGAAACACCATATATTTT. It specifies CASSGDREGNTIYF.

This clone was counted many times. V and J are TRBV19 and TRBJ2-7; 10 positions match TRBD1. Germline CDR1 reads LNHDA; CDR2 reads SQIVND (reference sequence). This CDR3 is 15 amino acids long. The J segment lost 3 bases and the V segment lost 3 bases, leaving 5 bases of the junction unmatched. Here the CDR3 reads CASSIGTGVNYEQYF. Written as DNA, the CDR3 is TGTGCCAGTAGTATCGGGACAGGGGTGAACTACGAGCAGTACTTC.

The CDR3 spells CASRPRLVGQGSYEQYF. CDR3 coding DNA: TGTGCCAGCAGACCCCGTCTTGTGGGACAGGGCTCCTACGAGCAGTACTTC. This chain connects TRBV7-9 to TRBJ2-7, with 9 bases fitting TRBD1. The length of the CDR3 is 17 residues. Germline V gives CDR1 SEHNR, CDR2 FQNEAQ (reference sequence). After removal of 6 bases from V and 0 bases from J, the junction contained 12 bases not matched to a gene.

This clone was seen repeatedly, ten times or more. The chain is built from TRBV5-1 and TRBJ2-5; D may be TRBD1 (6 bases). Germline V gene data show CDR1 as SGHRS and CDR2 as YFSETQ. V shed 4 bases and J shed 1 base, with 8 bases lying between them. The CDR3 has 13 residues. The CDR3 bases are TGCGCCAGCAGCGGGGGCTCCCAAGAGACCCAGTACTTC. This sequence encodes CASSGGSQETQYF.

This clone was counted a few times. The chain is built from TRBV7-3 and TRBJ2-1, with a possible D match to TRBD2 (5 bases). This CDR3 spans 13 amino acids. V gave up 8 bases and J gave up 4 bases, with 12 bases separating them. Germline CDR1 SGHTA, CDR2 FQGTGA. In nucleotides, the CDR3 is TGTGCCAGCGGCGCGGACTTGTACAATGAGCAGTTCTTC. This sequence encodes CASGADLYNEQFF. The whole variable domain, filled in from reference TRBV7-3 and TRBJ2-1, reads GAGVSQTPSNKVTEKGKYVELRCDPISGHTALYWYRQSLGQGPEFLIYFQGTGAADDSGLPNDRFFAVRPEGSVSTLKIQRTERGDSAVYLCASGADLYNEQFFGPGTRLTVL.

This clone has at least ten counts. The rearrangement links TRBV27 to TRBJ2-3; D is possibly TRBD1 (5 bases). The germline V gene has CDR1 MNHEY and CDR2 SMNVEV (reference sequence). CDR3 length: 14 amino acids. The ends were cut back, 2 bases at V and 4 bases at J, with 10 bases in the middle. CDR3 nucleotides: TGTGCCAGCAGTTTAACCAAGGGGTCAGATACGCAGTATTTT. This gives the protein CASSLTKGSDTQYF.

The chain is built from TRBV7-9 and TRBJ2-3, with TRBD2 matching 9 bases. The germline gives CDR1 SEHNR, CDR2 FQNEAQ (reference sequence). The J segment lost 2 bases and the V segment lost 6 bases, leaving 6 bases of the junction unmatched. This CDR3 spans 15 amino acids. The CDR3 DNA sequence: TGTGCCAGCAGTGCCAGCGGGAGGATCACAGATACGCAGTATTTT. This translates into CASSASGRITDTQYF.

The V gene is TRBV11-1, the J gene TRBJ2-7; 7 bases are shared with TRBD2. Looked up from germline, CDR1 is SGHAT and CDR2 is FQDESV (reference sequence). CDR3 size: 15 residues. The ends lost 3 bases at V and 4 bases at J; junction bases unmatched: 9. CDR3 DNA sequence: TGTGCCAGCAGCTTCGAGCGGGGCCTGGTATACGAGCAGTACTTC. Translation gives CASSFERGLVYEQYF.

This clone occurred many times. The chain is built from TRBV2 and TRBJ2-1; 10 positions match TRBD2. J gave up 7 bases and V 8 bases, and 14 bases lay outside the gene matches. Germline V lookup: CDR1 SNHLY, CDR2 FYNNEI. CDR3 length: 16 residues. CDR3 loop: CASLAELAGPLNEQFF. CDR3 bases: TGTGCCAGCCTCGCCGAACTAGCGGGGCCCTTGAATGAGCAGTTCTTC. The full variable domain, completed using reference TRBV2 and TRBJ2-1, is EPEVTQTPSHQVTQMGQEVILRCVPISNHLYFYWYRQILGQKVEFLVSFYNNEISEKSEIFDDQFSVERPDGSNFTLKIRSTKLEDSAMYFCASLAELAGPLNEQFFGPGTRLTVL.

This clone was detected many times. The chain links TRBV7-2 to TRBJ2-5; weak D call: TRBD2 (5 bases). Germline CDR1 reads SGHTA; CDR2 reads FQGNSA. The CDR3 has 15 amino acids. The germline V and J ends were trimmed by 2 bases and 5 bases, with 15 bases remaining between them. The CDR3 spells CASSLTVIRGETQYF. The CDR3 nucleotides are TGTGCCAGCAGCTTAACGGTTATTAGAGGGGAGACCCAGTACTTC.

This clone has ten or more counts. The chain carries TRBV6-5 and TRBJ1-1; no reliable D call. The CDR3 has 15 amino acids. Germline V gene lookup returns CDR1 MNHEY and CDR2 SVGAGI. V lost 2 bases and J 1 base, leaving 11 bases between the germline ends. The CDR3 DNA sequence: TGTGCCAGCAGTTACGGCCGTCTAGAGAACACTGAAGCTTTCTTT. Protein: CASSYGRLENTEAFF.

This clone has a count of ten or more. This sequence joins TRBV19 and TRBJ1-5; 10 bases are a match to TRBD1. The J segment lost 5 bases and the V segment lost 2 bases, leaving 6 bases of the junction unmatched. The CDR3 covers 16 residues. Per the germline V gene, CDR1 is LNHDA and CDR2 is SQIVND (reference sequence). The CDR3 here is CASSIIVGTGDQPQHF. The CDR3 DNA is TGTGCCAGTAGTATAATCGTCGGGACAGGGGATCAGCCCCAGCATTTT.

This clone was detected ten times or more. V and J are TRBV10-3 and TRBJ2-7, with TRBD1 identical over 7 bases. Per the germline V gene, CDR1 is ENHRY and CDR2 is SYGVKD. V lost 5 bases, J lost 4 bases, and 8 bases stayed unmatched. The CDR3 consists of 14 residues. The CDR3 nucleotides read TGTGCCATCAGTCCTACCCGGGACAGTTACGAGCAGTACTTC. It codes for CAISPTRDSYEQYF.

The table lists this clone with many counts. This chain links TRBV15 with TRBJ2-3; the match to TRBD2 covers 10 bases. Losses at the gene ends were 0 bases for V and 6 bases for J; bases not matched to a gene: 6. Germline CDR1 reads LNHNV; CDR2 reads YYDKDF (reference sequence). The CDR3 runs 16 residues. The CDR3 here is CATSRDVAGGTDTQYF. As DNA, the CDR3 is TGTGCCACCAGCAGAGATGTAGCGGGGGGAACCGATACGCAGTATTTT.

In its sample, this clone was seen many times. The V and J genes are TRBV25-1 and TRBJ2-7, with 10 positions matching TRBD2. The CDR3 has 17 residues. After removal of 2 bases from V and 2 bases from J, the junction contained 9 bases not matched to a gene. The germline gives CDR1 MGHDK, CDR2 SYGVNS. In DNA, the CDR3 is TGTGCCAGCAGTGAAAAAGTAGGAGCGGGAGGGGCCTACGAGCAGTACTTC. This gives the protein CASSEKVGAGGAYEQYF.

This clone was found many times. This chain uses TRBV27 with TRBJ1-4; the D gene is possibly TRBD1 (6 bases). Trimming took off 5 bases at V and 7 bases at J, with 14 bases between the two ends. Germline CDR1 reads MNHEY; CDR2 reads SMNVEV (reference sequence). This CDR3 comprises 14 residues. CDR3 in amino acids: CASSRAGDSEKLFF. CDR3 in DNA: TGTGCCAGCAGTAGGGCAGGGGATAGTGAAAAACTGTTTTTT.

This clone was detected a few times. The rearrangement joins TRBV21-1 to TRBJ2-1; no check of the table's D call, TRBD2, against the DNA was made. TRBV21-1 is reported as a pseudogene. CDR3 length equals 17 residues. The CDR3, as DNA: TGTGCCAGCAGCCATCGGGTAGTAGTCGAGGAGTACAATGAGCAGTTCTTC. Amino acids: CASSHRVVVEEYNEQFF.

This clone appeared many times. The rearrangement uses TRBV7-9 and TRBJ2-7; 9 positions agree with TRBD2. The CDR3 length is 14 residues. Germline V gene lookup returns CDR1 SEHNR and CDR2 FQNEAQ (reference sequence). The V segment lost 4 bases and the J segment 2 bases; nucleotides outside the gene matches: 3. The CDR3 nucleotides are TGTGCCAGCAGCTCTAGCGGGAACCCCTACGAGCAGTACTTC. Translation gives CASSSSGNPYEQYF.

This clone has at least ten counts. The rearrangement uses TRBV5-1 and TRBJ2-3; the D gene is possibly TRBD1 (6 bases). The V gene lost 4 bases and the J gene lost 6 bases, with 12 bases spanning the gap. CDR1 is SGHRS and CDR2 is YFSETQ in the germline V gene. The CDR3 has 13 residues. The CDR3 bases are TGCGCCAGCAGCGCCCGACAGGCCGATACGCAGTATTTT. Residues: CASSARQADTQYF. The full variable domain, completed using reference TRBV5-1 and TRBJ2-3, is KAGVTQTPRYLIKTRGQQVTLSCSPISGHRSVSWYQQTPGQGLQFLFEYFSETQRNKGNFPGRFSGRQFSNSRSEMNVSTLELGDSALYLCASSARQADTQYFGPGTRLTVL.